Listed below are T cell receptor beta chains from one sample, sequenced in a study of cytomegalovirus exposure and HLA in healthy donors. The repertoire was sequenced with immunoSEQ multiplex PCR; TCRdb's copy has only in-frame clones and lacks some. The sample carries about 120,000 clones, around 86% recorded once. Sequenced sample: PBMCs. The receptors come from a woman aged 30 to 39 in good health and CMV-seronegative. Both conserved end residues are part of each CDR3. Only part of the rows carry a size: once, few, many, or a class if the clone is expanded.

v_call	j_call	clone_size	cdr3_aa
TRBV9	TRBJ2-1	once	CASSVWASGGNEQFF
TRBV6-5	TRBJ2-7	NA	CASSFSWTGIYEQYF
TRBV29-1	TRBJ2-1	NA	CSVLREAYNEQFF
TRBV2	TRBJ2-2	NA	CASSEKPGEYTGELFF
TRBV7-2	TRBJ2-3	NA	CASNGQGGTDTQYF
TRBV7-2	TRBJ2-7	once	CASSPRPRLTSYEQYF
TRBV5-4	TRBJ2-7	NA	CASSWPGQGMDSSEQYF
TRBV5-6	TRBJ2-5	NA	CASSLALKLETQYF
TRBV7-9	TRBJ2-1	NA	CASSLYRSGNEQFF
TRBV15	TRBJ2-7	once	CATSGLPRDRGYLYEQYF
TRBV7-9	TRBJ2-5	NA	CASSRGGLKEETQYF
TRBV5-1	NA	once	CASSEGDRLSYEQYF
TRBV6-5	TRBJ2-2	NA	CASRYRGQNTGELFF
TRBV28	TRBJ2-5	NA	CASSNTGGRETQYF
TRBV19	TRBJ2-7	NA	CASSKSRGIREQYF
TRBV27	TRBJ2-7	NA	CASSPSSYEQYF
TRBV5-1	TRBJ1-4	NA	CASSLGQATNEKLFF
TRBV5-1	TRBJ1-1	NA	CASSLGGDTEAFF
TRBV30	TRBJ1-5	NA	CAWSRGREGQPQHF
TRBV6-4	TRBJ2-1	NA	CASSAGTSGVNNEQFF
TRBV19	TRBJ2-3	few	CASSIGELDTQYF
TRBV11-2	TRBJ2-5	NA	CASSRGVLTGAGETQYF
TRBV11-2	TRBJ2-7	NA	CASSLGDRGYEQYF
TRBV2	TRBJ2-3	NA	CARKGQGSTDTQYF
TRBV28	TRBJ1-5	few	CASRGDSNQPQHF
TRBV7-2	TRBJ1-1	NA	CASSLTSVNTEAFF
TRBV28	NA	NA	CASRPMRVVHYEQYF
TRBV19	TRBJ2-7	NA	CASSQDGGAGEQYF
TRBV27	NA	NA	CASSLAAGYEQYF
TRBV19	TRBJ2-7	NA	CASSIDPGTPNEQYF
TRBV6-6	TRBJ2-1	NA	CASTPGRAGEQFF
TRBV18	TRBJ2-2	few	CASSPGTSANTGELFF
TRBV5-1	TRBJ2-1	NA	CASHKPDTLAYNEQFF
TRBV5-1	TRBJ2-5	NA	CASSLSGQAQETQYF
TRBV7-2	TRBJ1-1	NA	CASSLLMNTEAFF
TRBV9	TRBJ2-1	NA	CASSVGARGFTNEQFF
TRBV27	TRBJ1-3	NA	CASSPPGGGSSGNTIYF
TRBV9	TRBJ2-2	NA	CASSHLAGSDTGELFF
TRBV4-3	TRBJ1-1	NA	CASSQDRTGQAEAFF
TRBV7-3	TRBJ2-7	few	CASSLLGGREQYF
TRBV11-2	TRBJ1-1	NA	CASSSAGDTTEAFF
TRBV19	TRBJ1-4	NA	CASNTDGGRRGKLFF
TRBV2	TRBJ2-7	NA	CASTQGPVRGGATYEQYF
TRBV19	TRBJ1-5	NA	CASSLQGTRNQPQHF
TRBV19	TRBJ2-1	NA	CASSPAGGEYNEQFF
TRBV11-2	TRBJ2-7	NA	CASSLGEIYGASLTYEQYF
TRBV5-1	TRBJ2-7	NA	CASSLPSGRRDEQYF
TRBV28	TRBJ2-3	NA	CASSSGTAGPNTDTQYF
TRBV7-6	TRBJ2-5	NA	CASSSDDRDQETQYF
TRBV5-1	TRBJ2-7	NA	CASSFGLTPYEQYF